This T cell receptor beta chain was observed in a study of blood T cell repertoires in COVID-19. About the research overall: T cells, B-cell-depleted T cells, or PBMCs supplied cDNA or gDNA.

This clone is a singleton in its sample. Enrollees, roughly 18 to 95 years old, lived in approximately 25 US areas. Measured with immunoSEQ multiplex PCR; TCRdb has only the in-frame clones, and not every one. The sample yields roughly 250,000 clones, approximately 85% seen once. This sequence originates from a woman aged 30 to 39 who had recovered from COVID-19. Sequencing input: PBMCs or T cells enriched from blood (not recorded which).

The CDR3 loop is CASSSPDRTNEKLFF. CDR3 DNA sequence: TGTGCCAGCAGTTCTCCCGACAGAACTAATGAAAAACTGTTTTTT. The chain carries TRBV6-2 or TRBV6-3 and TRBJ1-4, with a weak D call TRBD1 (5 bases). The germline gives CDR1 MNHEY, CDR2 SVGEGT. The CDR3 sequence is 15 residues long. The V end lost 4 bases, the J end lost 1 base, and 10 bases lay between the germline ends.